The sequence of this T cell receptor beta chain was determined in a study of radiation and T cells in renal cell carcinoma. Study details: Nephrectomy followed 15 Gy stereotactic body radiation by 4 weeks. Study-wide results and limits: Top tumor clonotypes rose in blood 2 weeks post-radiation, then contracted.

Trimming shortened V by 0 bases and J by 1 base, and 8 bases separated the two germline ends. This CDR3 is 15 amino acids long. Germline V lookup: CDR1 SGHRS, CDR2 YFSETQ. The time point is: blood 2 weeks post-SBRT. The sample's treatment: 15 Gy SBRT to primary tumor, nephrectomy 4 weeks later. This clone has just one count. Its antigen is unknown. Sequenced by immunoSEQ multiplex PCR; TCRdb stores in-frame clones only, minus some. The table lists some 130,000 clones, around four fifths of them singletons. The J gene is TRBJ2-1, the V gene TRBV5-1; D unclear. This TCR derives from a woman in her fifties or sixties with renal cell carcinoma. The sequencing here drew on blood, taken from a patient whose treatment included radiotherapy and nephrectomy. The CDR3 protein is CASSLEGQSYNEQFF. The CDR3 DNA is TGCGCCAGCAGCTTGGAGGGCCAGTCCTACAATGAGCAGTTCTTC.